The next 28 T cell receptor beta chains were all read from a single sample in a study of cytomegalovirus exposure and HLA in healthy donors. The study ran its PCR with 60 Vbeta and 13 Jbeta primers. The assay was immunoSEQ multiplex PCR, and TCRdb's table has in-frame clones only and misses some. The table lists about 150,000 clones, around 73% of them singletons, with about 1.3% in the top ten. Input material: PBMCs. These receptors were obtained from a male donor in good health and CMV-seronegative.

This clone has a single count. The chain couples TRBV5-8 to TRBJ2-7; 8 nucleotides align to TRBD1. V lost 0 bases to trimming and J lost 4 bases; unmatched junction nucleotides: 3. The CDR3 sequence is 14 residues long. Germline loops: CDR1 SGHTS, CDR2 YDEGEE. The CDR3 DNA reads TGTGCCAGCAGCTTGGTGGGGACAGGATACGAGCAGTACTTC. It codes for CASSLVGTGYEQYF.

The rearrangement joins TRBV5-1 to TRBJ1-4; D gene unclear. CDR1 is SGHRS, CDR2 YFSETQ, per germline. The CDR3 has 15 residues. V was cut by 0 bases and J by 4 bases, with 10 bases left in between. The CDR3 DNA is TGCGCCAGCAGCTTGGTAGGCGGAAGTAATGAAAAACTGTTTTTT. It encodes CASSLVGGSNEKLFF.

The CDR3 nucleotides read TGCGCCAGCAGCCAGATTAGCGGGAGGAACGACAATGAGCAGTTCTTC. Protein sequence: CASSQISGRNDNEQFF. The genes are TRBV4-3 and TRBJ2-1; 10 nucleotides line up with TRBD2. V lost 3 bases, J lost 5 bases, and 7 bases stayed unmatched. This CDR3 is built from 16 residues. Germline V CDR1 and CDR2: LGHNA, YSLEER.

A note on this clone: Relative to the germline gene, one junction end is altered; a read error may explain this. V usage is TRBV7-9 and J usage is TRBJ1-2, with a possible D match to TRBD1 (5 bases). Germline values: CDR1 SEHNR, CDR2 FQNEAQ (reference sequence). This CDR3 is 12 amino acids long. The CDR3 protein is CSSSSDSYGYTF. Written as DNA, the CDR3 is TGTTCCAGCAGCTCCGACAGCTATGGCTACACCTTC.

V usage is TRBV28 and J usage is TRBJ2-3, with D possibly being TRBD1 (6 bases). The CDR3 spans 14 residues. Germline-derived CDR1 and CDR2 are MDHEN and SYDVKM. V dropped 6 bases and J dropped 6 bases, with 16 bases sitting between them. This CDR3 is CASSLPGAGDTQYF. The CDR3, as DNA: TGTGCCAGCAGCCTCCCAGGGGCGGGTGATACGCAGTATTTT.

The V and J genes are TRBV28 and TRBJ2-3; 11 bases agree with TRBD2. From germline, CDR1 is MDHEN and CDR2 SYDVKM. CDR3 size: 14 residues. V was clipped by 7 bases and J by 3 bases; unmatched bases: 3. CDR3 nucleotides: TGTGCCAGCAAACTAGCGGGAGAAACAGATACGCAGTATTTT. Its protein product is CASKLAGETDTQYF. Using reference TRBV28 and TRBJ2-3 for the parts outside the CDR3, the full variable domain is DVKVTQSSRYLVKRTGEKVFLECVQDMDHENMFWYRQDPGLGLRLIYFSYDVKMKEKGDIPEGYSVSREKKERFSLILESASTNQTSMYLCASKLAGETDTQYFGPGTRLTVL.

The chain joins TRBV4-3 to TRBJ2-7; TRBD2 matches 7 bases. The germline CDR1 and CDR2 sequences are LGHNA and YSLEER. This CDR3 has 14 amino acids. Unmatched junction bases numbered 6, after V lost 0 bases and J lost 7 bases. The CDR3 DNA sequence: TGCGCCAGCAGCCAAGATAGGGGAGGGGATGAGCAGTACTTC. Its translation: CASSQDRGGDEQYF.

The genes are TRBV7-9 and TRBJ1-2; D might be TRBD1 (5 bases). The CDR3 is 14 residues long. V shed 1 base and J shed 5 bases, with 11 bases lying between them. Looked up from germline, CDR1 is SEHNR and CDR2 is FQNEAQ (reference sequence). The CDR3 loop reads CASSLDGGGYGYTF. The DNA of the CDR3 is TGTGCCAGCAGCTTAGACGGCGGGGGATATGGCTACACCTTC.

The CDR3 is CASRRTSGTGELFF. The DNA of the CDR3 is TGTGCCAGCAGGCGGACTAGCGGGACCGGGGAGCTGTTTTTT. V is TRBV7-9 and J is TRBJ2-2, with 11 bases aligning to TRBD2. The trim removed 6 bases at V and 5 bases at J, leaving 2 bases unmatched. The CDR3 extends over 14 amino acids. Per the germline V gene, CDR1 is SEHNR and CDR2 is FQNEAQ (reference sequence). Full variable domain (missing parts from reference TRBV7-9 and TRBJ2-2): DTGVSQNPRHKITKRGQNVTFRCDPISEHNRLYWYRQTLGQGPEFLTYFQNEAQLEKSRLLSDRFSAERPKGSFSTLEIQRTEQGDSAMYLCASRRTSGTGELFFGEGSRLTVL.

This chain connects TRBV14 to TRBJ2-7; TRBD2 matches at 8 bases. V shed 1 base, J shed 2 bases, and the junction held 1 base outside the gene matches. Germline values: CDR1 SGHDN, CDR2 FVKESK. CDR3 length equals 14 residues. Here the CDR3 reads CASSQVGGAYEQYF. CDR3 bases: TGTGCCAGCAGCCAAGTCGGGGGGGCCTACGAGCAGTACTTC.

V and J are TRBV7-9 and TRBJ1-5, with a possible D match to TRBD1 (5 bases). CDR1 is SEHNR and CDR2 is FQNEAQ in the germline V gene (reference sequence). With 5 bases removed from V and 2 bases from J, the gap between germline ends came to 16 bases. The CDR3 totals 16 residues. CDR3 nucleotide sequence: TGTGCCAGCAGCCTAGGGACTCGGGGAGGCAATCAGCCCCAGCATTTT. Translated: CASSLGTRGGNQPQHF.

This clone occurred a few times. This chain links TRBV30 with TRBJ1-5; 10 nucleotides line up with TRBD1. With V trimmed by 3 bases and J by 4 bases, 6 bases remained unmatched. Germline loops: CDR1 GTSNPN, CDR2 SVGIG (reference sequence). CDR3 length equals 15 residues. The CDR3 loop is CAWRGQGTRNQPQHF. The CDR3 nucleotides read TGTGCCTGGAGGGGACAGGGGACCCGGAATCAGCCCCAGCATTTT.

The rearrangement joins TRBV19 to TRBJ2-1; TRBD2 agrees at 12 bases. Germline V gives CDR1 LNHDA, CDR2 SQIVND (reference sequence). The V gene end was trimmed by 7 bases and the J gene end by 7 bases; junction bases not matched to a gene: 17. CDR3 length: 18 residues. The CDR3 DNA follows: TGTGCCAGTACCCGCGGCCCATTCGGGACTAGCGGGCGAAATGAGCAGTTCTTC. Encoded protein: CASTRGPFGTSGRNEQFF.

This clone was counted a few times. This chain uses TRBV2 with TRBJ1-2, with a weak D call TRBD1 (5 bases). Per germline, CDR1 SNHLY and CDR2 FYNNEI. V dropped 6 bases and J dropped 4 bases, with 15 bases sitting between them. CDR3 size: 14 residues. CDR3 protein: CASSQRRDSYGYTF. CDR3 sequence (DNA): TGTGCCAGCAGCCAGAGACGGGACTCCTATGGCTACACCTTC. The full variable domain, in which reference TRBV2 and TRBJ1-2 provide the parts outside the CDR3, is EPEVTQTPSHQVTQMGQEVILRCVPISNHLYFYWYRQILGQKVEFLVSFYNNEISEKSEIFDDQFSVERPDGSNFTLKIRSTKLEDSAMYFCASSQRRDSYGYTFGSGTRLTVV.

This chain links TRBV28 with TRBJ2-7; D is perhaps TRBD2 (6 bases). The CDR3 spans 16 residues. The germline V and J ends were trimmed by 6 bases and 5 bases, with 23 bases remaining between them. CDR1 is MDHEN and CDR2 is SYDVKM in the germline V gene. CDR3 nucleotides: TGTGCCAGCAGCTCGTGGTCGGCGGGATCGGGTGACGAGCAGTACTTC. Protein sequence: CASSSWSAGSGDEQYF. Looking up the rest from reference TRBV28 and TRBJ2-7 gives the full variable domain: DVKVTQSSRYLVKRTGEKVFLECVQDMDHENMFWYRQDPGLGLRLIYFSYDVKMKEKGDIPEGYSVSREKKERFSLILESASTNQTSMYLCASSSWSAGSGDEQYFGPGTRLTVT.

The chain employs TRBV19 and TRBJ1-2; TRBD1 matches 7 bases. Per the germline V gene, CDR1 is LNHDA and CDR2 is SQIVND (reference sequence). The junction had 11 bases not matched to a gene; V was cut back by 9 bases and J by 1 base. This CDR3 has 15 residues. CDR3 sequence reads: CASTLGGGYNYGYTF. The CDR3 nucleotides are TGTGCCAGCACCTTAGGGGGCGGGTATAACTATGGCTACACCTTC.

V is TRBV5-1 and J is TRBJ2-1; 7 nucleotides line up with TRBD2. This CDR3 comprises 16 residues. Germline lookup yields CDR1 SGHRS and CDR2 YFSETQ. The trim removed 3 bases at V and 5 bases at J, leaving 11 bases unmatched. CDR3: CASSYITGTTNNEQFF. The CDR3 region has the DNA TGCGCCAGCAGCTACATCACCGGGACTACCAACAATGAGCAGTTCTTC. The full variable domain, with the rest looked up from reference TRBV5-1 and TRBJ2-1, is KAGVTQTPRYLIKTRGQQVTLSCSPISGHRSVSWYQQTPGQGLQFLFEYFSETQRNKGNFPGRFSGRQFSNSRSEMNVSTLELGDSALYLCASSYITGTTNNEQFFGPGTRLTVL.

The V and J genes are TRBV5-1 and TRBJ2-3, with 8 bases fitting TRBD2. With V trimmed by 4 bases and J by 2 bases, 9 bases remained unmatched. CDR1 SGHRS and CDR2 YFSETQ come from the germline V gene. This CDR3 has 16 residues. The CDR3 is CASSLIPGGATDTQYF. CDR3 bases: TGCGCCAGCAGCCTCATCCCCGGGGGGGCCACAGATACGCAGTATTTT.

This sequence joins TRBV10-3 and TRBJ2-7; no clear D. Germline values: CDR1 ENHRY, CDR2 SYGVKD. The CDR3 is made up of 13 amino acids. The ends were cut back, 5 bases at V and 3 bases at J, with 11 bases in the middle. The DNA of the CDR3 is TGTGCCATCAGTATGGCCGAGGACTACGAGCAGTACTTC. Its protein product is CAISMAEDYEQYF.

The CDR3 loop is CASRSDRASDEQFF. CDR3 DNA sequence: TGCGCCAGCAGATCAGACAGGGCTTCCGATGAGCAGTTCTTC. The J gene is TRBJ2-1, the V gene TRBV4-3; 7 positions match TRBD1. Germline V gene data show CDR1 as LGHNA and CDR2 as YSLEER. Trimming took 6 bases from V and 8 from J; bases not matched to a gene: 10. The CDR3 length is 14 residues.

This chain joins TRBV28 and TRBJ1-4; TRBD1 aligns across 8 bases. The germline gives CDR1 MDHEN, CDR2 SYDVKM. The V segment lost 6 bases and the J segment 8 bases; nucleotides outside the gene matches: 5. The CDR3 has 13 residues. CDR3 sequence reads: CASSWTGSEKLFF. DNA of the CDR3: TGTGCCAGCAGCTGGACAGGGTCGGAAAAACTGTTTTTT.

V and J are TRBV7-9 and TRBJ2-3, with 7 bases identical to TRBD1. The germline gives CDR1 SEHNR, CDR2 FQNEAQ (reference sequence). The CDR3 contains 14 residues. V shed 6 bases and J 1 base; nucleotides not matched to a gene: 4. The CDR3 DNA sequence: TGTGCCAGCAGAGGGACAGTTCGCACAGATACGCAGTATTTT. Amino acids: CASRGTVRTDTQYF.

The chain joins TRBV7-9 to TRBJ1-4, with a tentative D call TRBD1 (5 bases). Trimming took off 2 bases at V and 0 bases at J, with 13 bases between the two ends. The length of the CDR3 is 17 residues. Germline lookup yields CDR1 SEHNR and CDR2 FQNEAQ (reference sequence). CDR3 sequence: CASSLNSGSPTNEKLFF. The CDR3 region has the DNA TGTGCCAGCAGCTTAAATTCAGGGTCTCCAACTAATGAAAAACTGTTTTTT.

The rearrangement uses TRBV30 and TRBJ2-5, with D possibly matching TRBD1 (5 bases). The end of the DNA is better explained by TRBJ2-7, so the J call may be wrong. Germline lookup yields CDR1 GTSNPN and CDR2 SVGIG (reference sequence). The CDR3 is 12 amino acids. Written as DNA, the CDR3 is TGTGCCTGGAGTTTGACAGCCTACGAGCAGTACTTC. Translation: CAWSLTAYEQYF.

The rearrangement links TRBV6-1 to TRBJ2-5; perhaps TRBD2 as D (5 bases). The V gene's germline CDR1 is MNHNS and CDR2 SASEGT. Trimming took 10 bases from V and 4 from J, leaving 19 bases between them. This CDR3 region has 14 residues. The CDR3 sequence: CATSPVMLAETQYF. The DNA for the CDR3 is TGTGCCACCTCCCCAGTGATGCTAGCAGAGACCCAGTACTTC.

The CDR3 DNA reads as TGTGCCAGCAGCTTGGCCGGGGGGAGTAGCTACGAGCAGTACTTC. Translated: CASSLAGGSSYEQYF. This chain connects TRBV5-6 to TRBJ2-7, with TRBD2 matching 7 bases. The CDR3 runs to 15 residues. Germline CDR1 SGHDT, CDR2 YYEEEE. V shed 0 bases, J shed 3 bases, and the junction held 6 bases outside the gene matches. Variable domain in full (rest from reference TRBV5-6 and TRBJ2-7): DAGVTQSPTHLIKTRGQQVTLRCSPKSGHDTVSWYQQALGQGPQFIFQYYEEEERQRGNFPDRFSGHQFPNYSSELNVNALLLGDSALYLCASSLAGGSSYEQYFGPGTRLTVT.

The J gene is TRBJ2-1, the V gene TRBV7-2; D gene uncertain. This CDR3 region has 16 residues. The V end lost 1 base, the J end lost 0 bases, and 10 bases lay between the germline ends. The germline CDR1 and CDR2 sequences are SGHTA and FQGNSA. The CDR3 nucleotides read TGTGCCAGCAGCTTAGGTAGCCGCAGCTCCTACAATGAGCAGTTCTTC. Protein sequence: CASSLGSRSSYNEQFF.

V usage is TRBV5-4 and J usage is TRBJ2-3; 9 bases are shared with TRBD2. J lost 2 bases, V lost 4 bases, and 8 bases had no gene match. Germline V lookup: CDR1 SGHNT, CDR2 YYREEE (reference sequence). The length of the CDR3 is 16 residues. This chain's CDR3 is CASSTGERGATDTQYF. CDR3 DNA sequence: TGTGCCAGCAGCACCGGGGAGCGGGGGGCCACAGATACGCAGTATTTT.